This TCR beta chain appears in the sequencing data of a study of CD8 T cells in ankylosing spondylitis. TCRdb itself ran the 5' RACE reads through MiXCR, one entry per CDR3 protein. The table has 35,000 or so distinct CDR3 sequences, about 6.3% seen once. This clonotype was observed many times. Sequenced material: blood, either unsorted or a sorted T cell fraction (not recorded which). The receptor's source is a male donor with ankylosing spondylitis or in good health (not recorded which).

The CDR3 sequence is CASGQGTGELFF. The CDR3 region has the DNA TGCGCCAGCGGACAGGGGACCGGGGAGCTGTTTTTT. The genes are TRBV5-1 and TRBJ2-2; 9 nucleotides agree with TRBD1. V lost 7 bases to trimming and J lost 5 bases; unmatched junction nucleotides: 0. Germline V gene lookup returns CDR1 SGHRS and CDR2 YFSETQ. The CDR3 totals 12 residues.